The 31 T cell receptor beta chains below come from one sample, sequenced in a study of blood T cell repertoires in COVID-19. Profiling relied on immunoSEQ multiplex PCR, and the TCRdb table lists in-frame clones only, not all of them. Seen here are 240,000 or so clones, approximately 86% observed once, and the top ten hold approximately 0.8%. Sequencing was carried out using peripheral blood. These receptors were collected from a woman aged 25 to 39 with acute or convalescent COVID-19.

The rearrangement joins TRBV7-9 to TRBJ2-2, with D perhaps TRBD2 (6 bases). The CDR3 loop spans 17 amino acids. The V end was cut by 5 bases, the J end by 2 bases, with 18 bases between. CDR1 is SEHNR, CDR2 FQNEAQ, per germline (reference sequence). The CDR3 spells CASSASREPENTGELFF. CDR3 sequence (DNA): TGTGCCAGCAGCGCATCCCGGGAGCCAGAAAACACCGGGGAGCTGTTTTTT.

The CDR3 reads CASSPGRLGEQYF. CDR3 DNA: TGCGCCAGCAGTCCCGGAAGACTTGGCGAGCAGTACTTC. This chain uses TRBV23-1 with TRBJ2-7, with D uncertain. Being an ORF, TRBV23-1 has a function that is uncertain. The CDR3 has 13 amino acids. Between the trimmed V and J ends, which lost 4 bases and 6 bases, there was a span of 13 bases.

The chain uses TRBV4-3 and TRBJ1-6, with D perhaps matching TRBD1 (6 bases). V lost 3 bases to trimming and J lost 8 bases, with 11 bases between them. Per the germline V gene, CDR1 is LGHNA and CDR2 is YSLEER. This CDR3 has 14 residues. The CDR3 loop reads CASSQLRGYSPLHF. The CDR3 DNA reads as TGCGCCAGCAGCCAGCTCAGGGGTTATTCACCCCTCCACTTT.

This clone came up a few times. The chain recombines TRBV19 with TRBJ2-3; 9 bases line up with TRBD2. This CDR3 region has 17 residues. Germline V CDR1 and CDR2: LNHDA, SQIVND (reference sequence). V shed 1 base and J 2 bases; nucleotides not matched to a gene: 7. The CDR3 protein is CASSIGGTSLLTDTQYF. The CDR3 DNA follows: TGTGCCAGTAGTATAGGGGGGACTAGCCTTCTCACAGATACGCAGTATTTT.

V usage is TRBV2 and J usage is TRBJ2-6; 10 bases line up with TRBD1. The CDR3 has 17 amino acids. The ends lost 6 bases at V and 3 bases at J; junction bases unmatched: 8. Germline CDR1 and CDR2: SNHLY and FYNNEI. Here the CDR3 DNA reads TGTGCCAGCAGAGCCGGGACAGGGGTTAATGGGGCCAACGTCCTGACTTTC. Its protein is CASRAGTGVNGANVLTF.

The rearrangement links TRBV6-1 to TRBJ1-3; 7 bases line up with TRBD1. Per germline, CDR1 MNHNS and CDR2 SASEGT. The CDR3 runs to 14 residues. Trimming removed 2 bases from V and 7 bases from J; junction bases left unmatched: 5. The CDR3 sequence is CASSELDRVNTIYF. The CDR3 bases are TGTGCCAGCAGTGAACTCGACAGGGTGAACACCATATATTTT.

This clone was seen only once. The chain is built from TRBV27 and TRBJ2-5; TRBD2 matches 9 bases. The CDR3 sequence is 14 residues long. With 11 bases clipped from V and 7 bases from J, the junction kept 14 bases outside the gene matches. From germline, CDR1 is MNHEY and CDR2 SMNVEV (reference sequence). Here the CDR3 DNA reads TGTGCCCAGCCCCCGCGGGAGGGCACCGGGACCCAGTACTTC. Protein product: CAQPPREGTGTQYF.

V usage is TRBV19 and J usage is TRBJ2-3, with 12 bases fitting TRBD2. With V trimmed by 2 bases and J by 6 bases, 6 bases remained unmatched. Germline CDR1 LNHDA, CDR2 SQIVND (reference sequence). The CDR3 runs to 16 residues. Written as DNA, the CDR3 is TGTGCCAGTAGTATATCCAGACTAGCGGGAGTGGATACGCAGTATTTT. It is translated as CASSISRLAGVDTQYF.

The J gene is TRBJ1-3, the V gene TRBV15; D uncertain. CDR1 and CDR2 (germline): LNHNV, YYDKDF (reference sequence). The CDR3 runs 17 residues. Trimming removed 0 bases at V and 5 bases at J, with 17 bases between. This chain's CDR3 is CATSREGSRGLRNTIYF. In DNA, the CDR3 is TGTGCCACCAGCAGAGAAGGGTCGAGAGGGTTAAGAAACACCATATATTTT.

The table lists this clone with a few counts. The gene calls are TRBV21-1 and TRBJ2-7; the table names TRBD1, a call not compared with the DNA. TRBV21-1 is a recognized pseudogene. CDR3 size: 17 residues. The DNA for the CDR3 is TGTGCCAGCAGCAAAGGTTCCCAGGGGACAGTTGACTACGAGCAGTACTTC. Amino acid sequence: CASSKGSQGTVDYEQYF.

This rearrangement joins TRBV7-9 to TRBJ1-5, with D possibly matching TRBD1 (5 bases). V was shortened by 0 bases and J by 3 bases, with 6 bases between the two germline ends. The CDR3 runs to 14 residues. Germline CDR1 is SEHNR and CDR2 is FQNEAQ (reference sequence). The CDR3 region has the DNA TGTGCCAGCAGCTTAGCACAGGCCAATCAGCCCCAGCATTTT. As protein: CASSLAQANQPQHF. The entire variable domain, with the rest obtained from reference TRBV7-9 and TRBJ1-5, is as follows: DTGVSQNPRHKITKRGQNVTFRCDPISEHNRLYWYRQTLGQGPEFLTYFQNEAQLEKSRLLSDRFSAERPKGSFSTLEIQRTEQGDSAMYLCASSLAQANQPQHFGDGTRLSIL.

This chain uses TRBV19 with TRBJ2-1, with D possibly matching TRBD2 (6 bases). The CDR3 is 15 residues long. Germline lookup yields CDR1 LNHDA and CDR2 SQIVND (reference sequence). V dropped 3 bases and J dropped 4 bases, with 13 bases sitting between them. DNA of the CDR3: TGTGCCAGTAGTATGTCGGGACTGTCATACAATGAGCAGTTCTTC. Encoded protein: CASSMSGLSYNEQFF.

V and J are TRBV27 and TRBJ2-7; TRBD1 matches 7 bases. The CDR3 extends over 13 amino acids. The J segment lost 0 bases and the V segment lost 6 bases, leaving 2 bases of the junction unmatched. Germline-derived CDR1 and CDR2 are MNHEY and SMNVEV (reference sequence). The CDR3 region is CASRTGPSYEQYF. CDR3 DNA: TGTGCCAGCAGGACAGGGCCCTCCTACGAGCAGTACTTC.

The V call is TRBV3-1 (or the pseudogene TRBV3-2), the J call TRBJ2-2; a weak D match, TRBD2 (6 bases). The CDR3 covers 15 residues. CDR1 is LGHDT and CDR2 is YNNKEL in the germline V gene (reference sequence). Trimming cost V 7 bases and J 3 bases, with 15 bases left between them. DNA of the CDR3: TGTGCCAGCACCACCGGGACTCTTTACACCGGGGAGCTGTTTTTT. Translating gives CASTTGTLYTGELFF.

V and J are TRBV30 and TRBJ2-7; TRBD2 matches 7 bases. The CDR3 totals 14 residues. Germline CDR1 reads GTSNPN; CDR2 reads SVGIG (reference sequence). The ends lost 2 bases at V and 7 bases at J; junction bases unmatched: 11. The CDR3 coding sequence is TGTGCCTGGAGTAGGGGACGGGAGGATAGTGAGCAGTACTTC. Translating it yields CAWSRGREDSEQYF.

The V gene is TRBV11-3, the J gene TRBJ2-7; D perhaps matches TRBD1 (6 bases). The germline CDR1 and CDR2 sequences are SGHNT and YENEEA. The CDR3 totals 14 residues. V was shortened by 3 bases and J by 5 bases, with 14 bases between the two germline ends. CDR3 coding DNA: TGTGCCAGCAGCTTTCCGGGACAATTAAACGAGCAGTACTTC. It is translated as CASSFPGQLNEQYF.

This chain uses TRBV7-2 with TRBJ2-5; D possibly corresponds to TRBD2 (5 bases). The CDR3 contains 15 residues. The germline CDR1 and CDR2 sequences are SGHTA and FQGNSA. The V end lost 1 base, the J end lost 0 bases, and 9 bases lay between the germline ends. The CDR3 protein is CASSLGAGYQETQYF. CDR3 sequence (DNA): TGTGCCAGCAGCTTAGGGGCGGGTTACCAAGAGACCCAGTACTTC.

The V and J genes are TRBV5-4 and TRBJ2-1; 8 nucleotides line up with TRBD2. Germline V CDR1 and CDR2: SGHNT, YYREEE (reference sequence). V shed 1 base, J shed 7 bases, and the junction held 10 bases outside the gene matches. The CDR3 has 16 residues. CDR3 coding DNA: TGTGCCAGCAGCTTGAAGCGGGAGTCGTCTAGGAATGAGCAGTTCTTC. This sequence encodes CASSLKRESSRNEQFF.

The J gene is TRBJ2-1, the V gene TRBV5-1; D remains ambiguous. Germline assignment: CDR1 SGHRS and CDR2 YFSETQ. The length of the CDR3 is 15 residues. Trimming removed 4 bases from V and 0 bases from J, with 11 bases in between. CDR3 sequence: CASSDSASSYNEQFF. The CDR3 DNA is TGCGCCAGCAGCGATTCAGCGAGCTCCTACAATGAGCAGTTCTTC.

V gene TRBV7-2 combines with J gene TRBJ2-1; D possibly corresponds to TRBD1 (5 bases). The CDR3 is 13 amino acids. Germline V gene sequence: CDR1 SGHTA, CDR2 FQGNSA. V was trimmed by 2 bases and J by 6 bases, leaving 8 bases between them. The CDR3 loop reads CASSLNRPNEQFF. Written as DNA, the CDR3 is TGTGCCAGCAGCTTAAACAGGCCCAATGAGCAGTTCTTC.

In its sample, this clone was seen a few times. The V gene is TRBV5-1, the J gene TRBJ2-2, with TRBD2 as a possible D gene (5 bases). CDR1 and CDR2 from the germline V gene are SGHRS and YFSETQ. The length of the CDR3 is 14 residues. The V end was cut by 4 bases, the J end by 0 bases, with 7 bases between. The CDR3 bases are TGCGCCAGCAGCATACTAGCGAACACCGGGGAGCTGTTTTTT. Translating gives CASSILANTGELFF.

This clone was seen a handful of times. V and J are TRBV27 and TRBJ1-6, with 10 bases aligning to TRBD1. The CDR3 sequence is 15 residues long. CDR1 MNHEY and CDR2 SMNVEV come from the germline V gene (reference sequence). After removal of 6 bases from V and 6 bases from J, the junction contained 5 bases not matched to a gene. The DNA for the CDR3 is TGTGCCAGCAGGACCGACAGGGGGCTTAATTCACCCCTCCACTTT. Protein sequence: CASRTDRGLNSPLHF.

The chain joins TRBV24-1 to TRBJ2-2; a weak D match, TRBD2 (5 bases). Germline loops: CDR1 KGHDR, CDR2 SFDVKD. V lost 0 bases, J lost 8 bases, and 9 bases lay in between. CDR3 length equals 14 residues. The CDR3 DNA is TGTGCCACCAGTGATTTGCGGGGAAGGGGGGAGCTGTTTTTT. This gives the protein CATSDLRGRGELFF.

The J gene is TRBJ2-1, the V gene TRBV19, with 11 bases fitting TRBD2. The V gene's germline CDR1 is LNHDA and CDR2 SQIVND (reference sequence). CDR3 size: 14 residues. Trimming cost V 6 bases and J 9 bases; bases outside gene matches: 7. CDR3 residues: CASSSQLAGVEQFF. For the CDR3, the DNA is TGTGCCAGTAGCTCTCAACTAGCGGGAGTTGAGCAGTTCTTC. The full variable domain, its missing parts supplied by reference TRBV19 and TRBJ2-1, is DGGITQSPKYLFRKEGQNVTLSCEQNLNHDAMYWYRQDPGQGLRLIYYSQIVNDFQKGDIAEGYSVSREKKESFPLTVTSAQKNPTAFYLCASSSQLAGVEQFFGPGTRLTVL.

This clone was observed a single time. The chain has TRBV29-1 and TRBJ2-5; the match to TRBD1 covers 9 bases. Looked up from germline, CDR1 is SQVTM and CDR2 is ANQGSEA. CDR3 length: 14 amino acids. The junction had 7 bases not matched to a gene; V was cut back by 6 bases and J by 2 bases. The CDR3 reads CSVGRDREQETQYF. The DNA for the CDR3 is TGCAGCGTGGGAAGGGACAGGGAGCAAGAGACCCAGTACTTC.

This clone has more than one count but fewer than ten. The chain carries TRBV5-6 and TRBJ2-3, with a possible D match to TRBD2 (6 bases). The germline CDR1 and CDR2 sequences are SGHDT and YYEEEE. Trimming left V 3 bases short and J 2 bases short, with 10 bases between. The CDR3 is 14 amino acids. The CDR3 loop reads CASSWGTDTDTQYF. The CDR3 coding sequence is TGTGCCAGCAGCTGGGGGACTGACACAGATACGCAGTATTTT.

The chain links TRBV9 to TRBJ1-2, with TRBD1 as a possible D gene (6 bases). The CDR3 loop spans 14 amino acids. Germline values: CDR1 SGDLS, CDR2 YYNGEE. Trimming stripped 0 bases from V and 8 bases from J, with 14 bases between. The CDR3 region has the DNA TGTGCCAGCAGCGTAGGGGGACCGGGGGGCGGCTACACCTTC. It specifies CASSVGGPGGGYTF.

The chain employs TRBV27 and TRBJ2-7, with TRBD1 identical over 12 bases. The CDR3 sequence is 16 residues long. With V trimmed by 3 bases and J by 3 bases, 6 bases remained unmatched. Per germline, CDR1 MNHEY and CDR2 SMNVEV (reference sequence). The CDR3 region is CASSFSGTGGRYEQYF. In nucleotides, the CDR3 is TGTGCCAGCAGTTTCTCCGGGACAGGGGGCCGCTACGAGCAGTACTTC.

The chain joins TRBV6-2 or TRBV6-3 to TRBJ2-1; D gene unclear. Trimming cost V 4 bases and J 7 bases, with 2 bases left between them. Germline loops: CDR1 MNHEY, CDR2 SVGEGT. This CDR3 is 10 amino acids long. CDR3 DNA: TGTGCCAGCAGTTCAAATGAGCAGTTCTTC. Residues: CASSSNEQFF.

The rearrangement uses TRBV11-2 and TRBJ2-1; the D is unclear. Germline V CDR1 and CDR2: SGHAT, FQNNGV. The V gene lost 4 bases and the J gene lost 7 bases, with 2 bases spanning the gap. This CDR3 contains 10 residues. CDR3 loop: CASSSNEQFF. CDR3 bases: TGTGCCAGCAGCTCTAATGAGCAGTTCTTC.

The chain has TRBV4-3 and TRBJ2-7; TRBD2 might be the D (5 bases). Germline V gene data show CDR1 as LGHNA and CDR2 as YSLEER. Trimming took off 1 base at V and 0 bases at J, with 10 bases between the two ends. CDR3 length equals 15 residues. The CDR3 spells CASSQVGSNSYEQYF. DNA for the CDR3: TGCGCCAGCAGCCAAGTAGGGAGTAACTCCTACGAGCAGTACTTC.